This T cell receptor (beta chain) was sequenced during a study of blood T cell repertoires in COVID-19 (dated by TCRdb to about 2020). About the investigation overall: Collaborator samples came from the United States, Italy and Spain and covered acute and convalescent phases of COVID-19. HLA class I and class II types, where available, came from metadata supplied by the sample provider rather than from assay-based typing. Subjects who had been exposed to COVID-19, were actively infected with it, or had recovered from it provided the deeply sampled blood TCRbeta repertoires that made up the dataset. The samples were drawn from the first 160 participants of the ongoing ImmuneRACE study and from 950 to 1,500 subjects provided by 6 global collaborators. The repertoires were released in a freely available public database meant as a resource for research on the immune response to SARS-CoV-2. The material from the prospective study consisted of cDNA or gDNA derived from T cells, B-cell-depleted T cells, or PBMCs. Sample metadata almost always included a de-identified subject ID, COVID-19 status, age in years and sex. The study at large found these results: Clinical and demographic metadata were provided uncurated, with the amount varying by source and participant.

Note on this clone: No cognate antigen has been identified for it. Per-base quality was not reported, and no clone a single base away is much larger than it.

Each collaborating institution followed its own protocols to collect whole blood in K2EDTA tubes. Collaborator samples were shipped for TCRbeta analysis as frozen whole blood, isolated PBMCs, or DNA extracted from either sample type. TCRbeta CDR3 regions were amplified from genomic DNA by means of the immunoSEQ Assay, a bias-controlled multiplex PCR. Per the authors' processing: Nucleated cell counts per sample were estimated from amplification of reference gene primers within the assay. To quantify the absolute abundance of each unique TCRbeta CDR3 rearrangement, sequence reads were collapsed and filtered. For each sample, productive Simpson clonality was calculated by taking the square root of Simpson's diversity index across productive rearrangements. What TCRdb holds here is the immuneACCESS table cut down to in-frame rearrangements. Part of the clones is not present; checked against another copy, under half of the missing clones reflect an unresolved V gene, and the others are unexplained. V, J and clone size reflect that table, while D and trimming were determined from the DNA. Within this sample are 150,000 to 200,000 clones, with just under 95% of them counted one time only. Together, the top ten hold 4.5% to 5.5% of the sample.

The clonotype was recovered from a woman aged 45-65 years with acute or convalescent COVID-19. Sequenced material: peripheral blood.

CDR3 loop: CASSYLDGEKLFF. The DNA sequence is as follows: TGTGCCAGCAGCTACCTAGATGGGGAAAAACTGTTTTTT. The rearranged chain carries TRBV7-9 and TRBJ1-4, with the D gene not confidently named. CDR1 SEHNR and CDR2 FQNEAQ are derived from the germline V gene (reference sequence). Trimming at the junction amounts to 4 bases on V and 8 bases on J, and the germline ends lie 11 bases apart. Measured from the cysteine to the phenylalanine, the CDR3 is 13 residues long. Of all the DNA, just the CDR3 is kept, 39 bases in frame from base 1.